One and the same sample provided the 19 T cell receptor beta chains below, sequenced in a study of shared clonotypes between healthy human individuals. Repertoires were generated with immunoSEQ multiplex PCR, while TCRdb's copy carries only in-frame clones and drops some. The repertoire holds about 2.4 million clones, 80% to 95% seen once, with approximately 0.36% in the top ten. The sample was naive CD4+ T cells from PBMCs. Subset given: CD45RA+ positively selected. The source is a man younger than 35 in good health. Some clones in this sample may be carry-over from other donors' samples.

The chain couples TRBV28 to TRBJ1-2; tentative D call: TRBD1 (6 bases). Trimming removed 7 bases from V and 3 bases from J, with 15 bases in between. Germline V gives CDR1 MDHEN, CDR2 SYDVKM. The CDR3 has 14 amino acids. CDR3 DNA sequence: TGTGCCAGCACCCCCGCGGGGGGCGACTATGGCTACACCTTC. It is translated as CASTPAGGDYGYTF.

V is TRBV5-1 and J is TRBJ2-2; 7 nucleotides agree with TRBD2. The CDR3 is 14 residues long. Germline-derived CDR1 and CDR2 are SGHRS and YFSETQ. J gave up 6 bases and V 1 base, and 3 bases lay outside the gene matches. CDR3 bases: TGCGCCAGCAGCTTGCCTAGCGGAGCCGGGGAGCTGTTTTTT. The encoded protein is CASSLPSGAGELFF. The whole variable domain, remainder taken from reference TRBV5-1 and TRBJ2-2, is KAGVTQTPRYLIKTRGQQVTLSCSPISGHRSVSWYQQTPGQGLQFLFEYFSETQRNKGNFPGRFSGRQFSNSRSEMNVSTLELGDSALYLCASSLPSGAGELFFGEGSRLTVL.

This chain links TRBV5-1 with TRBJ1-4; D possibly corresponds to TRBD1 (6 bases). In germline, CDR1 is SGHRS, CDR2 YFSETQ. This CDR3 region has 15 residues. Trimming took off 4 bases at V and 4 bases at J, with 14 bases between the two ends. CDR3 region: CASSPTGQLNEKLFF. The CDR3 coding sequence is TGCGCCAGCAGCCCAACTGGACAGCTTAATGAAAAACTGTTTTTT.

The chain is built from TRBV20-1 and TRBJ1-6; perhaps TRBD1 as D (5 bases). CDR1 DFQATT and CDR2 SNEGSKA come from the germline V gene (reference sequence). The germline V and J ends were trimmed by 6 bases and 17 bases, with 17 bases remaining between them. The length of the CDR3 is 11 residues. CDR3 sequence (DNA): TGCAGTGCAACTCCAGGGACTGCGGTCCACTTT. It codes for CSATPGTAVHF.

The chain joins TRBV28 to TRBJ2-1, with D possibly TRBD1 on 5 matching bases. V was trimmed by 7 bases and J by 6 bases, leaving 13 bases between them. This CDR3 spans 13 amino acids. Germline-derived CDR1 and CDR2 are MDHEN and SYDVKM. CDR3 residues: CASIRSGANEQFF. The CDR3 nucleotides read TGTGCCAGCATCAGAAGTGGGGCCAATGAGCAGTTCTTC.

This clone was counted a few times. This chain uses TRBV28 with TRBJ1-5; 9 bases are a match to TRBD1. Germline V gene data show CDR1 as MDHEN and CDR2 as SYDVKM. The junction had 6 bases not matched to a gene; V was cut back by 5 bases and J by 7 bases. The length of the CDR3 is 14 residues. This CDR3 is CASSPDRGPQPQHF. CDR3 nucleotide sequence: TGTGCCAGCAGTCCGGACAGGGGTCCACAGCCCCAGCATTTT.

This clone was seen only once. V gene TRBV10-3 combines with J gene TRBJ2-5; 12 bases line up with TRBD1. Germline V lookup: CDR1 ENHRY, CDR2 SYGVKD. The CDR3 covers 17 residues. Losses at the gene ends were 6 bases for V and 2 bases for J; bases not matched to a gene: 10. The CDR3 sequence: CAIREGQGAGRQETQYF. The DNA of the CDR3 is TGTGCCATCAGGGAGGGACAGGGGGCGGGTCGACAAGAGACCCAGTACTTC.

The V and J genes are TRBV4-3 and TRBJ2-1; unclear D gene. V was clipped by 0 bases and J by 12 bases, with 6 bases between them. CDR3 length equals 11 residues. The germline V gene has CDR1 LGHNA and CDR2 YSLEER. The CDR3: CASSQDRRQFF. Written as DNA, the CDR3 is TGCGCCAGCAGCCAAGATCGGAGGCAGTTCTTC.

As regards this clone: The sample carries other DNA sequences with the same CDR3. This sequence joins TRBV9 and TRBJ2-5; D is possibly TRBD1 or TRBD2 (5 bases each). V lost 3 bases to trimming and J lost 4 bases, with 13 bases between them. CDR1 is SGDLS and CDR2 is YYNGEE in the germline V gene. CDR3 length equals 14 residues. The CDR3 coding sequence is TGTGCCAGCAGCGCCCTCCGTGGGGGAGAGACCCAGTACTTC. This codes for CASSALRGGETQYF.

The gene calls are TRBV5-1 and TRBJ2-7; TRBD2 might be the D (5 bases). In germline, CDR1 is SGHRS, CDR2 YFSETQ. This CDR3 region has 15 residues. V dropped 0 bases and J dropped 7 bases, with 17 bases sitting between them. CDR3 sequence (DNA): TGCGCCAGCAGCTTGGAGGGAGCCCGACTAAGGGAGCAGTACTTC. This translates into CASSLEGARLREQYF.

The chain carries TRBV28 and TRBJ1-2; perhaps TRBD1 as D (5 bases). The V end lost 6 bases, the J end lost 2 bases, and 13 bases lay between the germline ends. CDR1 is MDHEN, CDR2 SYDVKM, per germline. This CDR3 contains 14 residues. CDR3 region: CASRPGGVNYGYTF. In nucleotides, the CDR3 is TGTGCCAGCAGGCCCGGGGGAGTAAACTATGGCTACACCTTC.

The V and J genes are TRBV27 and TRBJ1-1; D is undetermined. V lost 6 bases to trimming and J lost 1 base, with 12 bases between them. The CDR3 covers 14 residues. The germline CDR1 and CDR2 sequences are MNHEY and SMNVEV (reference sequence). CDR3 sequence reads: CASRTLGKNTEAFF. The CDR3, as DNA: TGTGCCAGCAGGACCTTAGGGAAGAACACTGAAGCTTTCTTT.

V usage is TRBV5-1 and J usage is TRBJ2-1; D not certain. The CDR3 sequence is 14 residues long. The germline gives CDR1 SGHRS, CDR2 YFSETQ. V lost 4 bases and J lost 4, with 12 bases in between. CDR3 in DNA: TGCGCCAGCAGCCAACGACCAATATACAATGAGCAGTTCTTC. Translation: CASSQRPIYNEQFF.

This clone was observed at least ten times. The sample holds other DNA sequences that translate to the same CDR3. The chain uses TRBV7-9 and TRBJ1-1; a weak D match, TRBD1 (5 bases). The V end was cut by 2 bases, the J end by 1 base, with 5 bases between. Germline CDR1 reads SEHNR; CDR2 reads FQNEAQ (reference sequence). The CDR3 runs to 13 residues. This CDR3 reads CASSLQGNTEAFF. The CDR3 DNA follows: TGTGCCAGCAGCTTACAGGGGAACACTGAAGCTTTCTTT.

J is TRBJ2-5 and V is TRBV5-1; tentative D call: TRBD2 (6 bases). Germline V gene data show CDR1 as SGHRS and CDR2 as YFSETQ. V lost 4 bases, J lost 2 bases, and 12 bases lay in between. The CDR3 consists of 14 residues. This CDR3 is CASSVLGGQETQYF. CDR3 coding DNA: TGCGCCAGCAGCGTCCTGGGGGGTCAAGAGACCCAGTACTTC.

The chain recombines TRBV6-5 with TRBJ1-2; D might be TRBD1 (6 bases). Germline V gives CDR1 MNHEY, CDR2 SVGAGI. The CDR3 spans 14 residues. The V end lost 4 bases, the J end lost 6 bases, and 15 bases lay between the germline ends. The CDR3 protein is CASSSSGVANGYTF. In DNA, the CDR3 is TGTGCCAGCAGTTCTTCAGGGGTCGCTAATGGCTACACCTTC.

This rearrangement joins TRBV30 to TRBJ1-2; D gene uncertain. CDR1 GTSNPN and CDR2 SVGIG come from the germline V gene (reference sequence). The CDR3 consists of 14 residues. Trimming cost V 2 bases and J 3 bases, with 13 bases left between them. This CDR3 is CAWSLGRGYYGYTF. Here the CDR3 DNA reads TGTGCCTGGAGTCTTGGGCGCGGCTACTATGGCTACACCTTC.

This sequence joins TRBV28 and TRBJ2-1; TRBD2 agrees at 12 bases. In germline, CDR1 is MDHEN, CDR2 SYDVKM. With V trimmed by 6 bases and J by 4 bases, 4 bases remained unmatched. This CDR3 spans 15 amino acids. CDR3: CASSVGTSGYNEQFF. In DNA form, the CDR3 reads TGTGCCAGCAGCGTCGGGACTAGCGGGTACAATGAGCAGTTCTTC.

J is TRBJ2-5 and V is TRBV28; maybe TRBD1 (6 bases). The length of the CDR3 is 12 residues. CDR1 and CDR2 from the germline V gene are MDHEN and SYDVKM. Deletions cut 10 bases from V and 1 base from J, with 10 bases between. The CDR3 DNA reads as TGTGCCATCCAGGGGATCCAAGAGACCCAGTACTTC. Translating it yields CAIQGIQETQYF.